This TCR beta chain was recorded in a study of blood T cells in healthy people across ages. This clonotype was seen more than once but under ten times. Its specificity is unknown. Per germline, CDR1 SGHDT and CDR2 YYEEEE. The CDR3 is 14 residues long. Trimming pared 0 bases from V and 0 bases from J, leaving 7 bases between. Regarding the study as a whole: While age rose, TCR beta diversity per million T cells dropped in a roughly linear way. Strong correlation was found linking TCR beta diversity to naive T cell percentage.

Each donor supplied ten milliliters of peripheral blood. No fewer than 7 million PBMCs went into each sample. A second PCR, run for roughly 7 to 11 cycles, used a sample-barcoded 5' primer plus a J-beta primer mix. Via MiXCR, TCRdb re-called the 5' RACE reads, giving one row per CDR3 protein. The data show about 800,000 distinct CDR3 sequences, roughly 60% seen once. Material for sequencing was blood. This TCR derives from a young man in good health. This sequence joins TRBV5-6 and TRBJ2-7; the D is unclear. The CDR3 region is CASSLGAASYEQYF. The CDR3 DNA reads TGTGCCAGCAGCTTGGGGGCGGCCTCCTACGAGCAGTACTTC.